The entry that follows covers one TCR beta chain sequence. The V and J ends lost 0 bases and 5 bases respectively, with 3 bases between them. The CDR3 length is 12 residues. How the authors handled the data: Using reference gene primer amplification, nucleated cell counts were estimated. Sequencing used immunoSEQ multiplex PCR; TCRdb keeps in-frame clones, though not all of them. V and J calls and clone size are copied from that table; D and trimming were computed from the DNA. The profile shows about 260,000 clones, over 75% of them singletons. The entry originates in a study of blood T cell repertoires in COVID-19. Study-wide background: COVID-19 samples collected from the United States, Italy and Spain covered acute and convalescent phases. T cells, B-cell-depleted T cells, or PBMCs provided the cDNA or gDNA that served as material.

V is TRBV12-3 or TRBV12-4 and J is TRBJ2-3; D is uncertain. The sample consisted of peripheral blood. The TCR comes from a human donor in a cohort sampled during active COVID-19. The CDR3 region has the DNA TGTGCCAGCAGTTTAGCCCAAGATACGCAGTATTTT. Protein: CASSLAQDTQYF.